These T cell receptor beta chains were read from a single sample in a study of control samples from healthy donors and cancer patients. Profiling relied on immunoSEQ multiplex PCR, and the TCRdb table lists in-frame clones only, not all of them. Found here are some 150,000 clones, more than 85% of them singletons; the top ten hold approximately 2.9%. Specimen: blood. Receptors were obtained from a man aged 25-45 years in good health. Both conserved end residues are part of each CDR3. D genes are given only for firm matches. The size of a clone is reported for some rows only, either as once, few or many, or as a class for expanded clones.

clone size: NA
V gene: TRBV19
D gene: TRBD1
J gene: TRBJ2-7
CDR3 DNA: TGTGCCAGTAGTTCCGGACAGGTGGTGTACGAGCAGTACTTC
CDR3 protein: CASSSGQVVYEQYF

clone size: NA
V gene: TRBV7-2
D gene: TRBD1
J gene: TRBJ1-6
CDR3 DNA: TGTGCCAGCAGCCCCGGGACAGGAGCTTCACCCCTCCACTTT
CDR3 protein: CASSPGTGASPLHF

clone size: NA
V gene: TRBV19
D gene: TRBD1
J gene: TRBJ2-7
CDR3 DNA: TGTGCCAGTAGTAGGACAGGGGGCGGCTACGAGCAGTACTTC
CDR3 protein: CASSRTGGGYEQYF

clone size: NA
V gene: TRBV7-9
D gene: NA
J gene: TRBJ1-4
CDR3 DNA: TGTGCCAGCACCCCCAATGAAAAACTGTTTTTT
CDR3 protein: CASTPNEKLFF

clone size: NA
V gene: TRBV9
D gene: TRBD2
J gene: TRBJ2-3
CDR3 DNA: TGTGCCAGCAGCGAGTTTAGCGGGGACACAGATACGCAGTATTTT
CDR3 protein: CASSEFSGDTDTQYF

clone size: NA
V gene: TRBV28
D gene: NA
J gene: TRBJ1-6
CDR3 DNA: TGTGCCAGCATTGGGATCCTCTCCTATAATTCACCCCTCCACTTT
CDR3 protein: CASIGILSYNSPLHF

clone size: NA
V gene: TRBV19
D gene: NA
J gene: TRBJ1-1
CDR3 DNA: TGTGCCAGTAGTATTCCGGGAGGGGGGAGTGAAGCTTTCTTT
CDR3 protein: CASSIPGGGSEAFF

clone size: NA
V gene: TRBV5-4
D gene: TRBD1
J gene: TRBJ2-3
CDR3 DNA: TGTGCCAGCAGACGGGACAGAGGGGATACGCAGTATTTT
CDR3 protein: CASRRDRGDTQYF

clone size: NA
V gene: TRBV7-8
D gene: NA
J gene: TRBJ2-7
CDR3 DNA: TGTGCCAGCAGCCCCCTGGGACTGCCAGGGGACGAGCAGTACTTC
CDR3 protein: CASSPLGLPGDEQYF

clone size: few
V gene: TRBV27
D gene: NA
J gene: TRBJ2-7
CDR3 DNA: TGTGCCAGCAGTTTACGGGGGAAGACAAACTACGAGCAGTACTTC
CDR3 protein: CASSLRGKTNYEQYF

clone size: NA
V gene: TRBV13
D gene: NA
J gene: TRBJ2-7
CDR3 DNA: TGTGCCAGCAGCAAACGGGGCCAGTCCGAGCAGTACTTC
CDR3 protein: CASSKRGQSEQYF

clone size: NA
V gene: TRBV29-1
D gene: NA
J gene: TRBJ1-1
CDR3 DNA: TGCAGCGCCCCGGGGGAGCATGAAGCTTTCTTT
CDR3 protein: CSAPGEHEAFF

clone size: NA
V gene: TRBV16
D gene: TRBD1
J gene: TRBJ2-7
CDR3 DNA: TGTGCCAGCAGCCAATCTAGGGGGCTTACCTACGAGCAGTACTTC
CDR3 protein: CASSQSRGLTYEQYF

clone size: NA
V gene: TRBV9
D gene: TRBD1
J gene: TRBJ1-1
CDR3 DNA: TGTGCCAGCAGTCTACAGGGGAGGAACACTGAAGCTTTCTTT
CDR3 protein: CASSLQGRNTEAFF

clone size: NA
V gene: TRBV2
D gene: NA
J gene: TRBJ1-1
CDR3 DNA: TGTGCCAGCCACGACCCGCCAACCCGAGACACTGAAGCTTTCTTT
CDR3 protein: CASHDPPTRDTEAFF

clone size: NA
V gene: TRBV24-1
D gene: NA
J gene: TRBJ1-6
CDR3 DNA: TGTGCCACCAGTGATGGGGTTCCCAATTCACCCCTCCACTTT
CDR3 protein: CATSDGVPNSPLHF

clone size: once
V gene: TRBV5-5
D gene: NA
J gene: TRBJ1-4
CDR3 DNA: TGTGCCAGCAGCTTCGACAGAGATGAAAAACTGTTTTTT
CDR3 protein: CASSFDRDEKLFF

clone size: NA
V gene: TRBV5-6
D gene: NA
J gene: TRBJ1-2
CDR3 DNA: TGTGCCAGCAGCTCCTCCGGGGGCAACTATGGCTACACCTTC
CDR3 protein: CASSSSGGNYGYTF

clone size: once
V gene: TRBV30
D gene: TRBD1
J gene: TRBJ2-1
CDR3 DNA: TGTGCCTGGAGCCAACAGGGGAGCTCCTACAATGAGCAGTTCTTC
CDR3 protein: CAWSQQGSSYNEQFF

clone size: NA
V gene: TRBV3-1/TRBV3-2
D gene: NA
J gene: TRBJ1-1
CDR3 DNA: TGTGCCAGCAGCCAGTGGAGTGAAGCTTTCTTT
CDR3 protein: CASSQWSEAFF

clone size: NA
V gene: TRBV30
D gene: TRBD1
J gene: TRBJ1-6
CDR3 DNA: TGTGCCTGGGACCTTGGGACAGGGCTTTCACCCCTCCACTTT
CDR3 protein: CAWDLGTGLSPLHF

clone size: NA
V gene: TRBV19
D gene: NA
J gene: TRBJ2-1
CDR3 DNA: TGTGCCAGTAGTATAGATCAGGGCGATGAGCAGTTCTTC
CDR3 protein: CASSIDQGDEQFF

clone size: NA
V gene: TRBV11-2
D gene: NA
J gene: TRBJ1-5
CDR3 DNA: TGTGCCAGCAGCTTAGATATACTTCAGCCCCAGCATTTT
CDR3 protein: CASSLDILQPQHF

clone size: NA
V gene: TRBV19
D gene: TRBD2
J gene: TRBJ2-2
CDR3 DNA: TGTGCCAGTGGGACGGGAGGGAACACCGGGGAGCTGTTTTTT
CDR3 protein: CASGTGGNTGELFF

clone size: NA
V gene: TRBV1
D gene: NA
J gene: TRBJ2-7
CDR3 DNA: TGCACCAGCAGCCAAGCCCCACTCAGCGGGCAGTACGAGCAGTACTTC
CDR3 protein: CTSSQAPLSGQYEQYF

clone size: NA
V gene: TRBV5-1
D gene: NA
J gene: TRBJ1-1
CDR3 DNA: TGCGCCAGCAGCCCGACGACAGGTTACACTGAAGCTTTCTTT
CDR3 protein: CASSPTTGYTEAFF

clone size: NA
V gene: TRBV18
D gene: NA
J gene: TRBJ1-5
CDR3 DNA: TGTGCCAGCTCACAGACTCCCTCACAGGGATATAGCAATCAGCCCCAGCATTTT
CDR3 protein: CASSQTPSQGYSNQPQHF

clone size: NA
V gene: TRBV7-9
D gene: NA
J gene: TRBJ1-2
CDR3 DNA: TGTGCCAGCACCTACCGGGGGGGGCGCGGCTACACCTTC
CDR3 protein: CASTYRGGRGYTF

clone size: NA
V gene: TRBV6-5
D gene: NA
J gene: TRBJ1-1
CDR3 DNA: TGTGCCAGCAGTTACCGGACGGTGAACACTGAAGCTTTCTTT
CDR3 protein: CASSYRTVNTEAFF

clone size: NA
V gene: TRBV9
D gene: NA
J gene: TRBJ2-3
CDR3 DNA: TGTGCCAAAACTAATGGGGAGGAGGAGAATACGCAGTATTTT
CDR3 protein: CAKTNGEEENTQYF

clone size: NA
V gene: TRBV7-2
D gene: NA
J gene: TRBJ1-1
CDR3 DNA: TGTGCCAGCAGCTTATTGGGGGTGAACACTGAAGCTTTCTTT
CDR3 protein: CASSLLGVNTEAFF

clone size: NA
V gene: TRBV9
D gene: NA
J gene: TRBJ2-3
CDR3 DNA: TGTGCCAGCAGCGTAGGCGTGGGCCCCACAGATACGCAGTATTTT
CDR3 protein: CASSVGVGPTDTQYF

clone size: NA
V gene: TRBV27
D gene: NA
J gene: TRBJ2-7
CDR3 DNA: TGTGCCAGCAGTCTTGGGACGGCCCATATTGAGCAGTACTTC
CDR3 protein: CASSLGTAHIEQYF

clone size: NA
V gene: TRBV7-2
D gene: TRBD2
J gene: TRBJ2-7
CDR3 DNA: TGTGCCAGCAGCTTAGAGGTTCTAGCGGGGGGGAGAATCTACGAGCAGTACTTC
CDR3 protein: CASSLEVLAGGRIYEQYF

clone size: NA
V gene: TRBV6-5
D gene: NA
J gene: TRBJ2-3
CDR3 DNA: TGTGCCAGCAGCCCAGGAGCAGCGAGCACAGATACGCAGTATTTT
CDR3 protein: CASSPGAASTDTQYF

clone size: once
V gene: TRBV10-3
D gene: NA
J gene: TRBJ1-1
CDR3 DNA: TGTGCCATCAGTGAGTCTTTAGGGGATCTGAACACTGAAGCTTTCTTT
CDR3 protein: CAISESLGDLNTEAFF

clone size: few
V gene: TRBV19
D gene: TRBD1
J gene: TRBJ2-2
CDR3 DNA: TGTGCCAGTATGGTGCAGGGGGCGGGGCGGGACACCGGGGAGCTGTTTTTT
CDR3 protein: CASMVQGAGRDTGELFF

clone size: NA
V gene: TRBV5-4
D gene: TRBD2
J gene: TRBJ2-1
CDR3 DNA: TGTGCCAGCAGCTTTTTGACTAGCGGGAACAATGAGCAGTTCTTC
CDR3 protein: CASSFLTSGNNEQFF

clone size: NA
V gene: TRBV6-5
D gene: NA
J gene: TRBJ1-2
CDR3 DNA: TGTGCCAGCAGCCATGATGATGATGGCTACACCTTC
CDR3 protein: CASSHDDDGYTF

clone size: NA
V gene: TRBV19
D gene: TRBD1
J gene: TRBJ1-4
CDR3 DNA: TGTGCCACCGGGACAGGATACTCAACTAATGAAAAACTGTTTTTT
CDR3 protein: CATGTGYSTNEKLFF

clone size: NA
V gene: TRBV6-5
D gene: NA
J gene: TRBJ2-3
CDR3 DNA: TGTGCCGACGGAGAGGATACGCAGTATTTT
CDR3 protein: CADGEDTQYF

clone size: NA
V gene: TRBV9
D gene: NA
J gene: TRBJ1-1
CDR3 DNA: TGTGCCAGCAGCGTAGAAAATCAGCTAAACACTGAAGCTTTCTTT
CDR3 protein: CASSVENQLNTEAFF

clone size: NA
V gene: TRBV15
D gene: NA
J gene: TRBJ1-6
CDR3 DNA: TGTGCCACCAGCAGATCGGACAGAATTTGGGGTTCACCCCTCCACTTT
CDR3 protein: CATSRSDRIWGSPLHF

clone size: NA
V gene: TRBV19
D gene: NA
J gene: TRBJ2-7
CDR3 DNA: TGTGCCAGTAGAAAGAGTCGGGACGGTTCCTACGAGCAGTACTTC
CDR3 protein: CASRKSRDGSYEQYF

clone size: NA
V gene: TRBV5-1
D gene: NA
J gene: TRBJ2-3
CDR3 DNA: TGCGCCAGCAGCATAGGGACACGGCGCACAGATACGCAGTATTTT
CDR3 protein: CASSIGTRRTDTQYF

clone size: NA
V gene: TRBV29-1
D gene: NA
J gene: TRBJ1-2
CDR3 DNA: TGCAGCGGGCGGGAGACGTATGGCTACACCTTC
CDR3 protein: CSGRETYGYTF

clone size: few
V gene: TRBV6-5
D gene: NA
J gene: TRBJ2-1
CDR3 DNA: TGTGCCAGCAGTCCACCGGGCGGGGCTAGCAGGGAGCAGTTCTTC
CDR3 protein: CASSPPGGASREQFF

clone size: NA
V gene: TRBV10-2
D gene: NA
J gene: TRBJ2-2
CDR3 DNA: TGCGCCAGCAGTGAGACATTTAACACCGGGGAGCTGTTTTTT
CDR3 protein: CASSETFNTGELFF

clone size: NA
V gene: TRBV19
D gene: TRBD2
J gene: TRBJ2-1
CDR3 DNA: TGTGCCAGTAACCTAGCGGGGAAGGGCAATGAGCAGTTCTTC
CDR3 protein: CASNLAGKGNEQFF

clone size: NA
V gene: TRBV11-2
D gene: NA
J gene: TRBJ1-1
CDR3 DNA: TGTGCCAGCAGCTTAGGACTAGGTCATCCGGGCAGCACTGAAGCTTTCTTT
CDR3 protein: CASSLGLGHPGSTEAFF

clone size: NA
V gene: TRBV4-2
D gene: TRBD1
J gene: TRBJ1-5
CDR3 DNA: TGTGCCAGCAGCCGGATAGACAGGGAAAACAATCAGCCCCAGCATTTT
CDR3 protein: CASSRIDRENNQPQHF

clone size: NA
V gene: TRBV30
D gene: NA
J gene: TRBJ1-2
CDR3 DNA: TGTGCCTGGAGTGTACGGGGGTGGACAGAATTGAACACTCCCCTCTTC
CDR3 protein: CAWSVRGWTELNTPLF